The T cell receptor (beta chain) under discussion was sequenced for a study of blood T cell repertoires in COVID-19. Study in general: T cells, B-cell-depleted T cells, or PBMCs provided the cDNA or gDNA that served as material.

Authors' data handling: Amplification of reference gene primers provided the estimated nucleated cell counts. Here immunoSEQ multiplex PCR was the method, and the copy in TCRdb shows in-frame clones only, minus some. Clonal size and the V and J genes are those of that table, whereas D and trimming came from the DNA. The repertoire includes 350,000 to 400,000 clones, around nine tenths of them detected once, and more than 0.9% sits in the top ten. This CDR3 has 15 residues. The ends lost 3 bases at V and 0 bases at J; junction bases unmatched: 3. Germline V CDR1 and CDR2: LNHDA, SQIVND (reference sequence).

The chain couples TRBV19 to TRBJ2-3, with 7 bases matching TRBD1. This receptor was identified in a woman aged 25-40 years with acute COVID-19. Sequencing input: PBMCs or T cells enriched from blood (not recorded which). CDR3 coding DNA: TGTGCCAGTAGTATCCGGGACAGTAGCACAGATACGCAGTATTTT. Translation gives CASSIRDSSTDTQYF.